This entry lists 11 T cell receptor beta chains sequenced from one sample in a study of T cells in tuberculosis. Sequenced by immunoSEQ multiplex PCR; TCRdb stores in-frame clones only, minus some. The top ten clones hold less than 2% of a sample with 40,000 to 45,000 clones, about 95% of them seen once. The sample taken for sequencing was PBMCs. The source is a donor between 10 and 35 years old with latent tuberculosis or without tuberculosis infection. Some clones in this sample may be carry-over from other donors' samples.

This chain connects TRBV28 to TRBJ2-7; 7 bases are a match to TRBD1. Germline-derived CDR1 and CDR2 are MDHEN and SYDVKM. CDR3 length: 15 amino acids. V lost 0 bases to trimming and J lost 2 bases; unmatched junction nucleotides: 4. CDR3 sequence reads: CASSLWGTVTYEQYF. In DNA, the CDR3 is TGTGCCAGCAGTTTATGGGGGACAGTCACCTACGAGCAGTACTTC.

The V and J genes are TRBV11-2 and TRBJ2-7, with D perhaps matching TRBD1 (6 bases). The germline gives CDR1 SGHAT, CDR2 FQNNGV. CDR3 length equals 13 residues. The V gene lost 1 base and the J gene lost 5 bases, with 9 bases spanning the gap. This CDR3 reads CASSLAQGNEQYF. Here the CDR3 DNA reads TGTGCCAGCAGCTTAGCTCAGGGGAACGAGCAGTACTTC.

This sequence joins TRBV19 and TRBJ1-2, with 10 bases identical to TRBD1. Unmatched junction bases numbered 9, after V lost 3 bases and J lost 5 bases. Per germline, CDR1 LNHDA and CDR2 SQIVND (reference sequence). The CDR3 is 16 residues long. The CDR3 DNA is TGTGCCAGTAGTATGTCCGACAGGGGGCTCGGTTATGGCTACACCTTC. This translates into CASSMSDRGLGYGYTF.

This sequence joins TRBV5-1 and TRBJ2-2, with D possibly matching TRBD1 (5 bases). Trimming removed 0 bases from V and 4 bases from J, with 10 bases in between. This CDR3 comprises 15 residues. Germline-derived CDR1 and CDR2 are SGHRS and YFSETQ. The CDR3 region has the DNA TGCGCCAGCAGCTTGGTGACAGATTCCACCGGGGAGCTGTTTTTT. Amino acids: CASSLVTDSTGELFF.

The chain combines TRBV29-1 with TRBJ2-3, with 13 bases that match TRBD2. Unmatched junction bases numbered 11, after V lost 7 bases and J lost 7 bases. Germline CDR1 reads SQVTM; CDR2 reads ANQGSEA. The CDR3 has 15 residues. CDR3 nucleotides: TGCAGCGCCGACCCACTAGCGGGAGGGCCTTATACGCAGTATTTT. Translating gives CSADPLAGGPYTQYF.

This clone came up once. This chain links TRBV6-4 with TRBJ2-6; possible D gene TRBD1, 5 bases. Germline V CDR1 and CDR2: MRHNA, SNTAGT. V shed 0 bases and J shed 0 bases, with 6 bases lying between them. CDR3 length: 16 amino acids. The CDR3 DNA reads TGTGCCAGCAGTGACTCGACAGTCTCTGGGGCCAACGTCCTGACTTTC. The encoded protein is CASSDSTVSGANVLTF.

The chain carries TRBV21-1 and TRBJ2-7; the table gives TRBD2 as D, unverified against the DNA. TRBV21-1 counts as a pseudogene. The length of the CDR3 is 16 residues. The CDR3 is CASSFSVPPGSYEQYF. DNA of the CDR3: TGTGCCAGCAGCTTTAGCGTCCCACCGGGGAGCTACGAGCAGTACTTC.

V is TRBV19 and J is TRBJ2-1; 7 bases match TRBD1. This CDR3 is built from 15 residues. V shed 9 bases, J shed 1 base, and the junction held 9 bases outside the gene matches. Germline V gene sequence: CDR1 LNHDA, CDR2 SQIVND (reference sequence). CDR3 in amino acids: CASSPGQRSYNEQFF. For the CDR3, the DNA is TGTGCCAGCTCCCCGGGACAGAGGTCCTACAATGAGCAGTTCTTC.

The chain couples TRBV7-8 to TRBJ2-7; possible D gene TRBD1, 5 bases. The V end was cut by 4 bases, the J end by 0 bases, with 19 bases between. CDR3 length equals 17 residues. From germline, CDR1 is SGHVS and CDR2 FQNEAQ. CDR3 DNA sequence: TGTGCCAGCAGCTCATCTAAAACAGGACAAGTCTCCTACGAGCAGTACTTC. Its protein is CASSSSKTGQVSYEQYF.

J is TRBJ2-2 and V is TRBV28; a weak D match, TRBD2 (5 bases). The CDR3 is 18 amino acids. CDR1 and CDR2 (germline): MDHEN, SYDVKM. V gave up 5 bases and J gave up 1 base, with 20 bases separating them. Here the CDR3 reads CASSPRGGKAKNTGELFF. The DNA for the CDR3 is TGTGCCAGCAGTCCACGGGGTGGAAAGGCCAAGAACACCGGGGAGCTGTTTTTT.

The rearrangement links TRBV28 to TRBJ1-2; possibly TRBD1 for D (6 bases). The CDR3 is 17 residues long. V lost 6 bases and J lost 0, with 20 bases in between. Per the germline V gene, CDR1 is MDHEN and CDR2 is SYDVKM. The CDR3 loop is CASRLLSEDSTNYGYTF. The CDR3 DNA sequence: TGTGCCAGCAGGCTCCTTTCCGAGGACAGTACTAACTATGGCTACACCTTC.